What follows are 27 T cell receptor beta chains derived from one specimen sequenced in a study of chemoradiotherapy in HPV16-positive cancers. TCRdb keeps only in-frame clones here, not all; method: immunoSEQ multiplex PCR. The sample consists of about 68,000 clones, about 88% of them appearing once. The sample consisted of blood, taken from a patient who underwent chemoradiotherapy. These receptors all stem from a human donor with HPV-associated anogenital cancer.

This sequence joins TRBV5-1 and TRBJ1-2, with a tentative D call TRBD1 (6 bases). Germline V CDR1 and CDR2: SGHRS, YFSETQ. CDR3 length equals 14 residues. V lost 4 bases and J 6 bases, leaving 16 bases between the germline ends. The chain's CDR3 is CASSPSVTGDGYTF. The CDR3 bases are TGCGCCAGCAGCCCCTCCGTGACAGGCGATGGCTACACCTTC.

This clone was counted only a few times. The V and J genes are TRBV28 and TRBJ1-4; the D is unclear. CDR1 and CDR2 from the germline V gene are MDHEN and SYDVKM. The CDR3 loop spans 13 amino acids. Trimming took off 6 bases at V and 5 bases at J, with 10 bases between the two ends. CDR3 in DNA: TGTGCCAGCAGCCCCAGACTAAATGAAAAACTGTTTTTT. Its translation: CASSPRLNEKLFF.

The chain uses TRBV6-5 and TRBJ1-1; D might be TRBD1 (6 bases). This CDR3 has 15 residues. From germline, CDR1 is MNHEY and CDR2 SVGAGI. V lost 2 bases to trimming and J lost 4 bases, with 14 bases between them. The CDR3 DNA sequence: TGTGCCAGCAGTTACGACGTCGTGGGGGCCACTGAAGCTTTCTTT. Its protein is CASSYDVVGATEAFF.

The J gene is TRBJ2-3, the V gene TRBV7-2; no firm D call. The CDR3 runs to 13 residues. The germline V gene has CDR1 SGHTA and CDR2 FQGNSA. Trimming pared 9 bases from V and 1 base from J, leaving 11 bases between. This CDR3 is CASNFGGTDTQYF. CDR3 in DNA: TGTGCCAGTAACTTTGGGGGCACAGATACGCAGTATTTT.

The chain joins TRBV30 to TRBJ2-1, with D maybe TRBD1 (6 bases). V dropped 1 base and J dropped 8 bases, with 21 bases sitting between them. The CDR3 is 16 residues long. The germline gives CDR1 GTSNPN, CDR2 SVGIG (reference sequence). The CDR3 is CAWSADRLGLQYEQFF. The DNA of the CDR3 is TGTGCCTGGAGTGCCGACAGGTTGGGGTTACAATATGAGCAGTTCTTC.

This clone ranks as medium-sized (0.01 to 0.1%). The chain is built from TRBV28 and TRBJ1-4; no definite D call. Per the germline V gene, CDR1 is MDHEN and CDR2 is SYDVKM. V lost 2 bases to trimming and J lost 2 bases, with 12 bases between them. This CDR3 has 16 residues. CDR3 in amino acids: CASSLIARMTNEKLFF. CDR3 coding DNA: TGTGCCAGCAGTTTAATCGCGAGGATGACTAATGAAAAACTGTTTTTT.

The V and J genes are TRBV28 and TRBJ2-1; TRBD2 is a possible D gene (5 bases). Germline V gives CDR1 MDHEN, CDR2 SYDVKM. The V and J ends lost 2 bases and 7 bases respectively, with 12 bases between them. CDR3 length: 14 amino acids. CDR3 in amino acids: CASSLGVRVNEQFF. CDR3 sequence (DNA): TGTGCCAGCAGTTTAGGAGTGCGGGTGAATGAGCAGTTCTTC.

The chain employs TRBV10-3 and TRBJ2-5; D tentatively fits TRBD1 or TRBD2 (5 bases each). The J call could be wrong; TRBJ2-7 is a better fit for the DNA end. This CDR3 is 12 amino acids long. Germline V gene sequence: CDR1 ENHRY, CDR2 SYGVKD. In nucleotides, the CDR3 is TGTGCCACCCCGGGACCAAAATCCGAGCAGTACTTC. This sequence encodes CATPGPKSEQYF.

CDR3 nucleotide sequence: TGTGCCTGGAGCCTCCCTACAGGTGAAGCTTTCTTT. Protein: CAWSLPTGEAFF. This rearrangement joins TRBV30 to TRBJ1-1; possible D gene TRBD1, 5 bases. V was trimmed by 3 bases and J by 7 bases, leaving 12 bases between them. The CDR3 is 12 amino acids. CDR1 is GTSNPN and CDR2 is SVGIG in the germline V gene (reference sequence).

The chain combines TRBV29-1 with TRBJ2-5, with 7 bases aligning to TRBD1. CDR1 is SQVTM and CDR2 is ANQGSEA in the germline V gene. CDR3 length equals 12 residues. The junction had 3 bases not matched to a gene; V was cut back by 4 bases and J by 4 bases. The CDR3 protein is CSVVAGGETQYF. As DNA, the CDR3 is TGCAGCGTTGTAGCAGGGGGAGAGACCCAGTACTTC.

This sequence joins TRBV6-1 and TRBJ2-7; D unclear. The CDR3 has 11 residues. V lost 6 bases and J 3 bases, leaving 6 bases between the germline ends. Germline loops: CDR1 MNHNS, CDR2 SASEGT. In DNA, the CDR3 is TGTGCCAGCAGCGCTTACTACGAGCAGTACTTC. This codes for CASSAYYEQYF.

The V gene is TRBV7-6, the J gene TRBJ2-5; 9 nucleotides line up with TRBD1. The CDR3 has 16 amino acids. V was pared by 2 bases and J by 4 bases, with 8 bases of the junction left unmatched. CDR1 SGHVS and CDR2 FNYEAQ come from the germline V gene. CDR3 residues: CASSLFPGQGVETQYF. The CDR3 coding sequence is TGTGCCAGCAGCTTATTCCCGGGACAGGGAGTAGAGACCCAGTACTTC.

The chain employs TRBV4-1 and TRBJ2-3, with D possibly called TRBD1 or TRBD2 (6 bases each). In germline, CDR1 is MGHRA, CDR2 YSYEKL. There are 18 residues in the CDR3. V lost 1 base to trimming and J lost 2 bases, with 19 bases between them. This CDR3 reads CASSQVSPWGAPTDTQYF. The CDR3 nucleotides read TGCGCCAGCAGCCAAGTCTCCCCGTGGGGGGCCCCCACAGATACGCAGTATTTT.

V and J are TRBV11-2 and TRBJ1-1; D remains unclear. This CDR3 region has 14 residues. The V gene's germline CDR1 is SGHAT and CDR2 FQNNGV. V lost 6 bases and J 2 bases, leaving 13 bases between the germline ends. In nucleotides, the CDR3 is TGTGCCAGCAGGGTAGAGGTCGCCAACACTGAAGCTTTCTTT. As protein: CASRVEVANTEAFF.

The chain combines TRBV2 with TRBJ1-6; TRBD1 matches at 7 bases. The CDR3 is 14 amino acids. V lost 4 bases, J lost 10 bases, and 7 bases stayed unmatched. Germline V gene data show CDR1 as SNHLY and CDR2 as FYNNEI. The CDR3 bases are TGTGCCAGCAGTGGGTACAGGGGAGGGTCACCCCTCCACTTT. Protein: CASSGYRGGSPLHF.

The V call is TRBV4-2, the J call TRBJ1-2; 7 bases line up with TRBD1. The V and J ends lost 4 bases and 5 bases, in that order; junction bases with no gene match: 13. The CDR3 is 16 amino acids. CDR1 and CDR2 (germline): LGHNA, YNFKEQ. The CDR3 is CASSPELGQDEYGYTF. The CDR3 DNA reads TGTGCCAGCAGCCCAGAGCTTGGACAGGATGAATATGGCTACACCTTC.

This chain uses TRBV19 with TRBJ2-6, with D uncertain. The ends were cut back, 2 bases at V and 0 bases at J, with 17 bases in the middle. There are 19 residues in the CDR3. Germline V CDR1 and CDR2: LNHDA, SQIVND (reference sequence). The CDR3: CASSIPNPGRTSGANVLTF. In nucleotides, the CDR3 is TGTGCCAGTAGTATACCAAACCCCGGGCGGACCTCTGGGGCCAACGTCCTGACTTTC.

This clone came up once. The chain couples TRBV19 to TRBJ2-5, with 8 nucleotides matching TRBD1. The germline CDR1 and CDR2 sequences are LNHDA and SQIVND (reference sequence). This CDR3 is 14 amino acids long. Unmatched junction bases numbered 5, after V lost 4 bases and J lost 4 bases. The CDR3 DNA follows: TGTGCCAGTAGTAAAGGACAGGGAAGAGAGACCCAGTACTTC. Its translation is CASSKGQGRETQYF.

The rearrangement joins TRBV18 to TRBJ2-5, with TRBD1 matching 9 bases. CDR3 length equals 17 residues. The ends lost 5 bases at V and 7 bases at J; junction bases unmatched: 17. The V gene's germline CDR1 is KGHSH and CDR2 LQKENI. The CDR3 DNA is TGTGCCAGCTCAGCCCAACCCGGGACAGGGAAAATAAGGACCCAGTACTTC. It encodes CASSAQPGTGKIRTQYF.

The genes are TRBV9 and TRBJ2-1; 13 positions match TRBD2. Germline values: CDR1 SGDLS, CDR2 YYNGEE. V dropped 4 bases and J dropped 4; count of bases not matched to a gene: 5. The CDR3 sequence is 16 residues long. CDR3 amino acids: CASSSRLAGGYNEQFF. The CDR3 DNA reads TGTGCCAGCAGCTCCCGACTAGCGGGGGGATACAATGAGCAGTTCTTC.

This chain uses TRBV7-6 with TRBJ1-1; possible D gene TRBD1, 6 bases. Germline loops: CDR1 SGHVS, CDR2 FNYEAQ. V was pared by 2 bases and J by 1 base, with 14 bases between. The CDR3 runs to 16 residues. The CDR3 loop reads CASSLRLNRENTEAFF. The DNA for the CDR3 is TGTGCCAGCAGCTTAAGGCTTAACAGGGAGAACACTGAAGCTTTCTTT.

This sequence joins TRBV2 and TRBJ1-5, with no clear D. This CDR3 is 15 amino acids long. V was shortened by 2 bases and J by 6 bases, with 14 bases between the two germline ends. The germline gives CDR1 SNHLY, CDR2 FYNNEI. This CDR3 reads CASSESISLGQPQHF. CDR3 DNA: TGTGCCAGCAGTGAATCAATTTCTCTCGGTCAGCCCCAGCATTTT.

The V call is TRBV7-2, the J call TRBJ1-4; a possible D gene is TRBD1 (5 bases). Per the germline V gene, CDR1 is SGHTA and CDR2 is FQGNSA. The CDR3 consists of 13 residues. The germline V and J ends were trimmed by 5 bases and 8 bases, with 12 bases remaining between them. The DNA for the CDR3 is TGTGCCAGCAGCCAGGGTCCGAGGGAAAAACTGTTTTTT. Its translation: CASSQGPREKLFF.

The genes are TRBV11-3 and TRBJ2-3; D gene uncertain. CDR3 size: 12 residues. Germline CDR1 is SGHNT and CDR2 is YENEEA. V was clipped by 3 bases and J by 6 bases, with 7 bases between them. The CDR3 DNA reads TGTGCCAGCAGCTTCGATTTGGATACGCAGTATTTT. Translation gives CASSFDLDTQYF.

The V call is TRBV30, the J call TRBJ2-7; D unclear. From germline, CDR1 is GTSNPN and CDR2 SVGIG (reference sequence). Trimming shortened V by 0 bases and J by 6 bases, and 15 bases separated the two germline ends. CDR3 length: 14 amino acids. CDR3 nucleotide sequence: TGTGCCTGGAGTGTACCCGACCGTGTTCCCGAGCAGTACTTC. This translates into CAWSVPDRVPEQYF.

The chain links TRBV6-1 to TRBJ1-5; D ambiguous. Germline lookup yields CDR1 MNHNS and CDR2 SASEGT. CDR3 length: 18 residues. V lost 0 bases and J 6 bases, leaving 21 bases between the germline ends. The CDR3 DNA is TGTGCCAGCAGTGAAGCTACGGACCTGCTTGGGTTTTTTCAGCCCCAGCATTTT. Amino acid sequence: CASSEATDLLGFFQPQHF.

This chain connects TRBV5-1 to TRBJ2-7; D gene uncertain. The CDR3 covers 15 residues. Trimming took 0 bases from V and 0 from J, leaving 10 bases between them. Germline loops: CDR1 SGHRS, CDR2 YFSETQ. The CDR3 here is CASSLAGMSSYEQYF. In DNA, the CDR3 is TGCGCCAGCAGCTTGGCTGGGATGAGCTCCTACGAGCAGTACTTC.